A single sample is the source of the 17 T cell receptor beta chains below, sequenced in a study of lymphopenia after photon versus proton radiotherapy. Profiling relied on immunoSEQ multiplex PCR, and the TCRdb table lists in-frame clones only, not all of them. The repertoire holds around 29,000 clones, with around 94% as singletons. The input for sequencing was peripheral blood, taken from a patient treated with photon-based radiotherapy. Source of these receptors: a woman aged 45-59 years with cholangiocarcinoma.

The CDR3 DNA follows: TGCGCCAGCAGCCAGGGGGTCGGGGAGGGTCTGGATGAAAAACTGTTTTTT. Translated, it gives CASSQGVGEGLDEKLFF. The V gene is TRBV4-3, the J gene TRBJ1-4, with TRBD1 as a possible D gene (5 bases). Germline V lookup: CDR1 LGHNA, CDR2 YSLEER. The CDR3 contains 17 residues. The V and J ends lost 3 bases and 6 bases respectively, with 20 bases between them.

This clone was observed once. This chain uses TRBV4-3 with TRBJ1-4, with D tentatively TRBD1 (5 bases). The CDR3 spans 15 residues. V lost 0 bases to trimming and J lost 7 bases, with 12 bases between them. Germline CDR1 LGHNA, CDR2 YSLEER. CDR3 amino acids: CASSQEVQGGEKLFF. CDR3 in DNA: TGCGCCAGCAGCCAAGAAGTCCAGGGAGGTGAAAAACTGTTTTTT.

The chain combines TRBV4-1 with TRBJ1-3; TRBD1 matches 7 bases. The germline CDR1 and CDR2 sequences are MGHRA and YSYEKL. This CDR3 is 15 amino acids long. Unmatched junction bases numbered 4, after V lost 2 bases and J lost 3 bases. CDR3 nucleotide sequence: TGCGCCAGCAGCCAACAAGGGGGCTATGGAAACACCATATATTTT. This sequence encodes CASSQQGGYGNTIYF.

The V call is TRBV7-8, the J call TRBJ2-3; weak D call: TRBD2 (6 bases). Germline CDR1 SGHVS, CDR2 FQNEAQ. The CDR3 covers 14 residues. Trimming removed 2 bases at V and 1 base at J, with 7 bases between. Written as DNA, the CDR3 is TGTGCCAGCAGCTTACCTAGCGGCACAGATACGCAGTATTTT. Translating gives CASSLPSGTDTQYF.

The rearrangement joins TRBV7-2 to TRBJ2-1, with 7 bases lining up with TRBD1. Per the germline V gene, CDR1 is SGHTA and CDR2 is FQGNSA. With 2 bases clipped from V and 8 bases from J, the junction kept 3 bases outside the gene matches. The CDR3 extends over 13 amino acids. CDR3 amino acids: CASSLNRGYEQFF. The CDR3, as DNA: TGTGCCAGCAGCTTAAACAGGGGCTATGAGCAGTTCTTC.

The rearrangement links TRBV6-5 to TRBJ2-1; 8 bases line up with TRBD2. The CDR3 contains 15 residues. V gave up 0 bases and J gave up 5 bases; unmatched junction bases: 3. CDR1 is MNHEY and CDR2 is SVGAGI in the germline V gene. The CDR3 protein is CASSYSSGGNNEQFF. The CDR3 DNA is TGTGCCAGCAGTTACTCGAGCGGGGGAAACAATGAGCAGTTCTTC.

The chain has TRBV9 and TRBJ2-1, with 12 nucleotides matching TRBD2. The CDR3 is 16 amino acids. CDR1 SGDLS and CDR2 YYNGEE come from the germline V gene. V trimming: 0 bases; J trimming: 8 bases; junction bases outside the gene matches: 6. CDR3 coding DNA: TGTGCCAGCAGCGTAGGATCTAGCGGGGGGGCCCATGAGCAGTTCTTC. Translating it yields CASSVGSSGGAHEQFF.

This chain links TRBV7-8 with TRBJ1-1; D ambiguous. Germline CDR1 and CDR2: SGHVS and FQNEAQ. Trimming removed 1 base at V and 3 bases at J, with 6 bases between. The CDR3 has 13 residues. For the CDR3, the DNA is TGTGCCAGCAGCTTAGTGCAAGACACTGAAGCTTTCTTT. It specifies CASSLVQDTEAFF.

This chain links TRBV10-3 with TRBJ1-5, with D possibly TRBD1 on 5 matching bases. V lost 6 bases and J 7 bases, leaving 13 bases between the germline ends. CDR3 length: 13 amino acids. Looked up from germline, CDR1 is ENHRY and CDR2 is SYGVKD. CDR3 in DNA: TGTGCCATCAGAGAGGGGAACGGCCAGCCCCAGCATTTT. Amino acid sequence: CAIREGNGQPQHF.

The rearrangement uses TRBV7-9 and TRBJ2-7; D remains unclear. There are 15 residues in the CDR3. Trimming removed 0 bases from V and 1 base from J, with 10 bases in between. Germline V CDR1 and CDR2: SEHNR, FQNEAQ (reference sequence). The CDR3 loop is CASSLALGRSYEQYF. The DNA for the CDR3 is TGTGCCAGCAGCTTAGCTCTCGGTCGGTCCTACGAGCAGTACTTC.

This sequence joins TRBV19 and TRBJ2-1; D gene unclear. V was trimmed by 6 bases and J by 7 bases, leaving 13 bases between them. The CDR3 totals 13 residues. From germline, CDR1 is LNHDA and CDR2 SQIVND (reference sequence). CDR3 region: CASRIHSTNEQFF. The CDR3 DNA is TGTGCCAGTAGAATACACAGCACTAATGAGCAGTTCTTC.

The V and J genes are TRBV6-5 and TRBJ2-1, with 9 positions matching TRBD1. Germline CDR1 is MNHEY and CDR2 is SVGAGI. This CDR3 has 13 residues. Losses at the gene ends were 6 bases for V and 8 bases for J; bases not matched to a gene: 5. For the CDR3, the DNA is TGTGCCAGCAGGCGGGACAGGGTCTATGAGCAGTTCTTC. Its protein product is CASRRDRVYEQFF.

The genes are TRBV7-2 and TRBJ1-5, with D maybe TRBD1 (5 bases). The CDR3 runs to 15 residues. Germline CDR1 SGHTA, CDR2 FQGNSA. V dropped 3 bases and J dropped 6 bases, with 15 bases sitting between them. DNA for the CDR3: TGTGCCAGCAGCTTCGGGACTAACACTATTCAGCCCCAGCATTTT. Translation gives CASSFGTNTIQPQHF.

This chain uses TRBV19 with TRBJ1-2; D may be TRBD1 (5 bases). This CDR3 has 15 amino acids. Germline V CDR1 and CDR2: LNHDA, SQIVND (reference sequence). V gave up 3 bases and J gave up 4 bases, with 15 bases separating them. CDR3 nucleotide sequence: TGTGCCAGTAGTATCGCGGAAGGGGCTGGCTATGGCTACACCTTC. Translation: CASSIAEGAGYGYTF.

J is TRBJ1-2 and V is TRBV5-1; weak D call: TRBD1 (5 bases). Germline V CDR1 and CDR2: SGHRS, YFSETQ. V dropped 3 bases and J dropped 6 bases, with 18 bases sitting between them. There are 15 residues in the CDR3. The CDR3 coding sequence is TGCGCCAGCAGCTCCTACGGGGACCCGGCGGATGGCTACACCTTC. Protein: CASSSYGDPADGYTF.

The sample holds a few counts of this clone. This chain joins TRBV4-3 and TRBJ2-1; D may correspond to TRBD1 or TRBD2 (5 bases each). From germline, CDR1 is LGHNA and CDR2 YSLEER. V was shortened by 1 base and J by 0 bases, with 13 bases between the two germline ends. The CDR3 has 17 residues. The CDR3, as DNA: TGCGCCAGCAGCCAAGTAAGAGGGACGGGCTCCTACAATGAGCAGTTCTTC. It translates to CASSQVRGTGSYNEQFF.

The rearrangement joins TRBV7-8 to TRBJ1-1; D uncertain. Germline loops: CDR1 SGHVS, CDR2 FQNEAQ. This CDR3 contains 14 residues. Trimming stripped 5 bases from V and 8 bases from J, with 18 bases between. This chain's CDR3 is CASSPRVEGREAFF. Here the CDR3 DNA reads TGTGCCAGCAGCCCCCGGGTTGAGGGAAGGGAAGCTTTCTTT.